The 19 T cell receptor beta chains below were found in one sample sequenced in a study of molecular identifiers for immune sequencing clone quantification. TCRdb processed the PCR reads anew with MiXCR; each CDR3 protein has one entry. The repertoire includes over 600,000 distinct CDR3 sequences, 15% to 20% of them detected once, and roughly 0.9% sits in the top ten. Source material: naive CD8+ T cells from blood, with Jurkat cell RNA spiked in. The subset denotes: FACS-sorted CD8+CD4-CCR7+CD45RA+ naive T cells. The receptors were gathered from a human donor in good health. Some libraries in this study had Jurkat cell RNA spiked in.

Many counts were recorded for this clonotype. This rearrangement joins TRBV9 to TRBJ1-1; tentative D call: TRBD1 (5 bases). The V gene lost 3 bases and the J gene lost 2 bases, with 14 bases spanning the gap. Looked up from germline, CDR1 is SGDLS and CDR2 is YYNGEE. The CDR3 length is 15 residues. CDR3 nucleotides: TGTGCCAGCAGCGGGGGCGAAGGGCCTAACACTGAAGCTTTCTTT. Translation gives CASSGGEGPNTEAFF.

This clonotype has at least ten counts. V usage is TRBV4-1 and J usage is TRBJ2-3; 9 bases are a match to TRBD2. V lost 4 bases to trimming and J lost 5 bases; unmatched junction nucleotides: 7. The CDR3 has 15 residues. Germline V lookup: CDR1 MGHRA, CDR2 YSYEKL. For the CDR3, the DNA is TGCGCCAGCAGCCCTAGCGGACTAGCGTTAGATACGCAGTATTTT. Amino acids: CASSPSGLALDTQYF.

This clonotype was recorded many times. The chain is built from TRBV5-1 and TRBJ2-7; 8 nucleotides agree with TRBD1. The germline CDR1 and CDR2 sequences are SGHRS and YFSETQ. The V and J ends lost 4 bases and 2 bases, in that order; junction bases with no gene match: 8. This CDR3 is built from 15 residues. The CDR3 reads CASSRETGETYEQYF. For the CDR3, the DNA is TGCGCCAGCAGCAGGGAGACAGGGGAGACCTACGAGCAGTACTTC.

This clonotype occurred many times. At one end, the junction sequence differs from germline, possibly due to a read error. The genes are TRBV4-1 and TRBJ2-1; 8 bases align to TRBD1. The germline V gene encodes CDR1 MGHRA and CDR2 YSYEKL. CDR3 size: 15 residues. The CDR3 protein is CASSQDPTGANGQFF. The CDR3 bases are TGCGCCAGCAGCCAAGATCCGACAGGGGCCAATGGGCAGTTCTTC.

This chain links TRBV7-9 with TRBJ2-7; 7 nucleotides match TRBD1. The CDR3 covers 15 residues. The V gene's germline CDR1 is SEHNR and CDR2 FQNEAQ (reference sequence). Trimming removed 4 bases from V and 2 bases from J; junction bases left unmatched: 8. The CDR3 spells CASSSQPQGPYEQYF. The CDR3, as DNA: TGTGCCAGCAGCTCCCAGCCACAGGGGCCCTACGAGCAGTACTTC. The variable domain in full, completed from reference TRBV7-9 and TRBJ2-7, reads DTGVSQNPRHKITKRGQNVTFRCDPISEHNRLYWYRQTLGQGPEFLTYFQNEAQLEKSRLLSDRFSAERPKGSFSTLEIQRTEQGDSAMYLCASSSQPQGPYEQYFGPGTRLTVT.

The chain links TRBV19 to TRBJ2-2; D possibly corresponds to TRBD2 (6 bases). The CDR3 contains 15 residues. The germline CDR1 and CDR2 sequences are LNHDA and SQIVND (reference sequence). V lost 3 bases, J lost 6 bases, and 14 bases lay in between. The CDR3: CASSMVSGNAGELFF. The CDR3 coding sequence is TGTGCCAGTAGTATGGTTAGCGGAAACGCCGGGGAGCTGTTTTTT.

On this clonotype: A read error may be the cause here, since a much bigger clone is one base away. Because the CDR3 is missing its conserved closing phenylalanine or tryptophan, this is likely a read error. V gene TRBV4-1 combines with J gene TRBJ1-1, with D uncertain. Trimming removed 5 bases at V and 7 bases at J, with 8 bases between. The CDR3 spans 11 residues. The germline V gene encodes CDR1 MGHRA and CDR2 YSYEKL. CDR3 in DNA: TGCGCCAGCAGCGGTAGCAGTGAAGCTTTCCTT. It encodes CASSGSSEAFL.

This clonotype was picked up many times. The rearrangement links TRBV6-5 to TRBJ2-7; 7 nucleotides agree with TRBD1. The CDR3 has 13 residues. After removal of 2 bases from V and 2 bases from J, the junction contained 0 bases not matched to a gene. Germline V gene data show CDR1 as MNHEY and CDR2 as SVGAGI. CDR3 protein: CASSYTGAYEQYF. The CDR3 nucleotides are TGTGCCAGCAGTTACACAGGGGCCTACGAGCAGTACTTC.

This clonotype was detected only a few times. The chain employs TRBV30 and TRBJ2-1; 12 positions match TRBD2. CDR3 length equals 13 residues. V lost 6 bases to trimming and J lost 8 bases; unmatched junction nucleotides: 5. Germline V lookup: CDR1 GTSNPN, CDR2 SVGIG (reference sequence). CDR3 residues: CACQTSGSYEQFF. The CDR3, as DNA: TGTGCCTGCCAGACTAGCGGGAGCTATGAGCAGTTCTTC.

This clonotype occurred a few times. V usage is TRBV14 and J usage is TRBJ2-1; D perhaps matches TRBD2 (6 bases). The length of the CDR3 is 15 residues. V gave up 5 bases and J gave up 4 bases, with 15 bases separating them. Germline V gives CDR1 SGHDN, CDR2 FVKESK. The CDR3 is CASSSSIGGYNEQFF. The CDR3 DNA is TGTGCCAGCAGCTCAAGTATCGGAGGGTACAATGAGCAGTTCTTC.

This clonotype was counted ten times or more. The J gene is TRBJ1-1, the V gene TRBV6-6, with D maybe TRBD1 (5 bases). Germline V CDR1 and CDR2: MNHNY, SVGAGI (reference sequence). CDR3 length: 13 residues. Trimming pared 6 bases from V and 5 bases from J, leaving 13 bases between. CDR3 sequence reads: CASRPGLITEAFF. The CDR3 bases are TGTGCCAGCAGACCGGGACTAATAACTGAAGCTTTCTTT.

Regarding this clonotype: A much larger clone lies one base from this, so it may be a read error. The chain uses TRBV9 and TRBJ1-5; D is ambiguous. The CDR3 is 13 residues long. Per the germline V gene, CDR1 is SGDLS and CDR2 is YYNGEE. CDR3 nucleotide sequence: TGTGCCAGCAGCGAGGGTTACAATCGGCCCCAGCATTTT. This translates into CASSEGYNRPQHF.

In this sample, this clonotype turned up many times. The chain has TRBV6-5 and TRBJ2-7, with 11 positions matching TRBD1. CDR1 and CDR2 from the germline V gene are MNHEY and SVGAGI. The CDR3 has 15 amino acids. After removal of 2 bases from V and 2 bases from J, the junction contained 2 bases not matched to a gene. Here the CDR3 DNA reads TGTGCCAGCAGTTACGGGACAGGGGGAGCCTACGAGCAGTACTTC. Translated, it gives CASSYGTGGAYEQYF.

The table lists this clonotype with a few counts. The gene calls are TRBV27 and TRBJ1-5; the D gene is possibly TRBD1 (6 bases). CDR1 and CDR2 (germline): MNHEY, SMNVEV (reference sequence). The V and J ends lost 8 bases and 4 bases respectively, with 9 bases between them. This CDR3 has 12 residues. The DNA of the CDR3 is TGTGCCAGCGCCCAGGGGAATCAGCCCCAGCATTTT. This codes for CASAQGNQPQHF.

This clonotype was observed at least ten times. The chain joins TRBV5-1 to TRBJ2-3; 13 positions agree with TRBD2. Germline V lookup: CDR1 SGHRS, CDR2 YFSETQ. Trimming removed 4 bases from V and 2 bases from J; junction bases left unmatched: 7. The CDR3 loop spans 17 amino acids. The CDR3 DNA reads as TGCGCCAGCAGCCCGGGACTAGCGGGGAGCCTCACAGATACGCAGTATTTT. Residues: CASSPGLAGSLTDTQYF.

The sample holds a few counts of this clonotype. The chain employs TRBV24-1 and TRBJ2-1; D may be TRBD2 (6 bases). The CDR3 extends over 18 amino acids. Germline V gene sequence: CDR1 KGHDR, CDR2 SFDVKD. V was trimmed by 7 bases and J by 0 bases, leaving 21 bases between them. The CDR3 region has the DNA TGTGCCACCAGGCGGGAAGGGCCACATTCGAGCTCCTACAATGAGCAGTTCTTC. This codes for CATRREGPHSSSYNEQFF.

As to this clonotype: Since a much larger clone is just one base distant, this may be a read error. CDR3 protein: CASSLVGGFSTDTQYF. In DNA, the CDR3 is TGTGCCAGCAGCTTGGTTGGGGGCTTTAGCACAGATACGCAGTATTTT. V usage is TRBV5-3 and J usage is TRBJ2-3; D might be TRBD1 (6 bases). TRBV5-3 is designated an ORF whose function remains uncertain. This CDR3 is 16 amino acids long.

The chain couples TRBV19 to TRBJ1-5; TRBD1 matches 7 bases. CDR1 LNHDA and CDR2 SQIVND come from the germline V gene (reference sequence). The CDR3 runs 14 residues. The trim removed 5 bases at V and 7 bases at J, leaving 8 bases unmatched. CDR3 residues: CASSPQGVAQPQHF. CDR3 nucleotide sequence: TGTGCCAGTAGTCCTCAGGGGGTGGCGCAGCCCCAGCATTTT.

V usage is TRBV5-3 and J usage is TRBJ2-2, with a weak D call TRBD1 (6 bases). TRBV5-3 is sorted into the ORF group, with uncertain function. CDR3 size: 13 residues. V lost 9 bases to trimming and J lost 6 bases, with 15 bases between them. This CDR3 reads CANSFGQPGELFF. The CDR3 bases are TGTGCCAACAGCTTCGGACAGCCCGGGGAGCTGTTTTTT.